A selection of T cell receptor beta chains follows, all from one sample in a study of blood T cells in healthy people across ages. TCRdb reanalysed the 5' RACE reads using MiXCR and keeps one entry per CDR3 protein. The top ten hold approximately 17% of the sample, which has more than 800,000 distinct CDR3 sequences, around 45% seen once. The sequencing input was blood. The receptors come from a woman aged 60-75 years in good health. Each CDR3 is given with its conserved first and last residue. The order of the fields is clone size, J gene, D gene, V gene, CDR3 DNA, CDR3 protein. A D gene is named only where the DNA matches it firmly. Size tells how often a clone was seen (once, few, many) or the class of an expanded clone, and some rows leave it out.

>.|TRBJ2-7|.|TRBV3-1
TGTGCCAGCAGCCAAGTAAACTACCGACCGTGGGAGCAGTACTTC
CASSQVNYRPWEQYF
>few|TRBJ1-1|.|TRBV11-1
TGTGCCAGCAGCTTCCGCCCCCGGATGGGTCGGGGGGACACTGAAGCTTTCTTT
CASSFRPRMGRGDTEAFF
>.|TRBJ2-1|TRBD2|TRBV20-1
TGCAGTGCTAGAGATCCACAGCGGGAGGTTATCAATGAGCAGTTCTTC
CSARDPQREVINEQFF
>.|TRBJ1-1|TRBD1|TRBV7-9
TGTGCCAGCAGCCCCGGGACAGGGAGGGCGGGGACTGAAGCTTTCTTT
CASSPGTGRAGTEAFF
>.|TRBJ2-1|TRBD2|TRBV12-5
TGTGCTAGTGGTTTAATAGCGGGTGGGTACAATGAGCAGTTCTTC
CASGLIAGGYNEQFF
>.|TRBJ2-7|.|TRBV6-1
TGTGCCAGCAGTGCTCAGTGGAGCTCCTACGAGCAGTACTTC
CASSAQWSSYEQYF
>.|TRBJ2-7|.|TRBV28
TGTGCCAGCAGTTCTACGGCTGTGAACTCCTACGAGCAGTACTTC
CASSSTAVNSYEQYF
>.|TRBJ2-2|.|TRBV12-3/TRBV12-4
TGTGCCAGCAGTCTACTCGGGGTCATCGGGGAGCTGTTTTTT
CASSLLGVIGELFF
>.|TRBJ2-1|.|TRBV12-5
TGTGCTAGTGGTTTCGATCCGAATGAGCAGTTCTTC
CASGFDPNEQFF
>.|TRBJ2-7|.|TRBV7-9
TGTGCCAGCCGGCGGTTGGGGATCGAGGAAGGTTGGGAGCAGTACTTC
CASRRLGIEEGWEQYF
>few|TRBJ1-2|.|TRBV20-1
TGCAGTGCTAGAGATATTACAGGGAAGGGCTACACCTTC
CSARDITGKGYTF
>few|TRBJ2-3|.|TRBV3-1
TGTGCCAGCAGCCAGAGCCTCGGCAGAAACAGCACAGATACGCAGTATTTT
CASSQSLGRNSTDTQYF
>few|TRBJ2-7|TRBD1|TRBV12-5
TGTGCTAGTGCACGGGACAGGGGCTACGAGCAGTACTTC
CASARDRGYEQYF
>many|TRBJ2-6|.|TRBV3-1
TGTGCCAGCAGCCAAGCCTCTGGGGCCAACGTCCTGACTTTC
CASSQASGANVLTF
>.|TRBJ2-5|TRBD1|TRBV5-1
TGCGCCAGCAGCTCGAATTCACAGGGGGCAAGAGGAGGGCAGTACTTC
CASSSNSQGARGGQYF
>.|TRBJ2-1|.|TRBV5-6
TGTGCCAGCACCCTATTAGGAGGGCAGGACTCCTACAATGAGCAGTTCTTC
CASTLLGGQDSYNEQFF
>.|TRBJ2-6|TRBD1|TRBV29-1
TGCAGCGTTGAAGAAAGGGGGCCTGGGGCCAACGTCCTGACTTTC
CSVEERGPGANVLTF
>few|TRBJ2-5|.|TRBV7-2
TGTGCCAGCAGCTTAATTCCTACCTCGGAGACCCAGTACTTC
CASSLIPTSETQYF
>.|TRBJ1-2|.|TRBV11-3
TGTGCCAGCAGCTTAGGCTGGTCGGCAGGGGTACGCTATGGCTACACCTTC
CASSLGWSAGVRYGYTF
>.|TRBJ2-7|.|TRBV20-1
TGCAGTGCTAGAGATGTTGAGGGGGTCAAGGCCTACGAGCAGTACTTC
CSARDVEGVKAYEQYF
>few|TRBJ2-1|.|TRBV25-1
TGTGCCAGCAGTAGGTCCGGGACTGGGCACGCGGGTGAGCAGTTCTTC
CASSRSGTGHAGEQFF
>.|TRBJ2-3|.|TRBV29-1
TGCAGCGCCGGCGTAGGGTATTTT
CSAGVGYF
>few|TRBJ2-7|.|TRBV27
TGTGCCAGCAGTTTACCGGGGTCCCCCTCCTACGAGCAGTACTTC
CASSLPGSPSYEQYF
>few|TRBJ2-3|TRBD2|TRBV7-3
TGTGCCAGCAGCGCATCCCGGACTAGCGGGGATACGCAGTATTTT
CASSASRTSGDTQYF
>.|TRBJ1-5|.|TRBV20-1
TGCAGTGCTAGAGATGAAGGGTCCCTACGGGCCCAGCATTTT
CSARDEGSLRAQHF
>few|TRBJ2-1|TRBD2|TRBV27
TGTGCCAGCAGTTTAGGGGCTAGCGGGTCAAATGAGCAGTTCTTC
CASSLGASGSNEQFF
>.|TRBJ2-5|TRBD1|TRBV4-1
TGCGCCAGCAGCCAAGCCCCGGACAGGGACCAAGAGACCCAGTACTTC
CASSQAPDRDQETQYF
>few|TRBJ2-3|TRBD2|TRBV4-2
TGTGCCAGCAGCCAAGACCGATTTAGCGGGACGACGCAGTATTTT
CASSQDRFSGTTQYF
>.|TRBJ2-7|TRBD2|TRBV12-3/TRBV12-4
TGTGCCAGCAGTTTCACTAGCGGGAGGCGGGACAATGAGCAGTACTTC
CASSFTSGRRDNEQYF
>.|TRBJ1-1|TRBD1|TRBV11-2
TGTGCCAGCAGCCCGGACAGGAGGAACACTGAAGCTTTCTTT
CASSPDRRNTEAFF
>.|TRBJ2-1|TRBD2|TRBV6-2/TRBV6-3
TGTGCCAGCAGACCTAGCGGGAGGGCCTACAATGAGCAGTTCTTC
CASRPSGRAYNEQFF
>.|TRBJ2-5|.|TRBV20-1
TGCAGTGCTAGTTCGCAGGGGAGAAACCAAGAGACCCAGTACTTC
CSASSQGRNQETQYF
>few|TRBJ2-5|.|TRBV25-1
TGTGCCAGCAGTGTCGGAGTTTTGGAGCAGTACTTC
CASSVGVLEQYF
>.|TRBJ2-4|.|TRBV2
TGTGCCAGCAGAAACGAGAGGTGGAGCAAAAACATTCAGTACTTC
CASRNERWSKNIQYF
>once|TRBJ2-1|TRBD1|TRBV18
TGTGCCAGCTCACCGTACCTGGGGACAGGGAATGAGCAGTTCTTC
CASSPYLGTGNEQFF
>many|TRBJ2-3|.|TRBV5-6
TGTGCCAGCAGCGCGGGACCACCCTATTCGAGAGATACGCAGTATTTT
CASSAGPPYSRDTQYF
>.|TRBJ1-5|.|TRBV28
TGTGCCGCTGCAGGGGCAAGCAATCAGCCCCAGCATTTT
CAAAGASNQPQHF
>.|TRBJ1-4|.|TRBV7-8
TGTGCCAGCAGCGCCTTTGCAACTAATGAAAAACTGTTTTTT
CASSAFATNEKLFF
>.|TRBJ2-6|.|TRBV25-1
TGTGCCAGCAGTGCCCGGGACGTCCGCTCTGGGGCCAACGTCCTGACTTTC
CASSARDVRSGANVLTF
>.|TRBJ2-7|.|TRBV27
TGTGTCAGCAGGCCGGGGACGCCTTCCTACGAGCAGTACTTC
CVSRPGTPSYEQYF
>.|TRBJ2-7|.|TRBV12-3/TRBV12-4
TGTGCCAGCAGTGCGGGCCCTCAACACGAGCAGTACTTC
CASSAGPQHEQYF
>once|TRBJ1-2|.|TRBV6-6
TGTGCCAGCAGTAAAACCGGGAGCGGTGGCTACACCTTC
CASSKTGSGGYTF
>.|TRBJ2-1|TRBD2|TRBV5-1
TGCGCCAGCAGCTCGGGTAGCGGGAGCTCCTACAATGAGCAGTTCTTC
CASSSGSGSSYNEQFF
>.|TRBJ1-2|.|TRBV3-1
TGTGCCAGCAGCCAAGGGTGGCCAGGCGACTATGGCTACACCTTC
CASSQGWPGDYGYTF
>.|TRBJ2-3|TRBD2|TRBV15
TGTGCCACCAGCAGACCTAGCGGGGGTGCAGATACGCAGTATTTT
CATSRPSGGADTQYF
>.|TRBJ2-6|.|TRBV9
TGTGCCAGCAGCGTAGCGGTTGGGGGTTCTGGGGCCAACGTCCTGACTTTC
CASSVAVGGSGANVLTF
>.|TRBJ2-7|.|TRBV4-2
TGTGCCAGCAGAGGGGGAGGGGCCTACAATGAGCAGTACTTC
CASRGGGAYNEQYF
>.|TRBJ2-1|.|TRBV28
TGTGCCAGCAGTTCTTATGGCTCACCGGACTACAATGAGCAGTTCTTC
CASSSYGSPDYNEQFF
>few|TRBJ2-5|TRBD2|TRBV11-2
TGTGCCAGCAGCCGGGGGACTAGCGGGAGTATTGCAGAGACCCAGTACTTC
CASSRGTSGSIAETQYF
>few|TRBJ2-3|TRBD2|TRBV20-1
TGCAGTGTCCCCTTAGCGGGATTCACAGATACGCAGTATTTT
CSVPLAGFTDTQYF
>few|TRBJ2-1|TRBD2|TRBV28
TGTGCCAGCAGCCCGAGCGGGAGGGCCGTAAATGAGCAGTTCTTC
CASSPSGRAVNEQFF